A single sample is the source of the 17 T cell receptor beta chains below, sequenced in a study of T-cell memory formation after mild COVID-19. TCRdb redid the calling of the 5' RACE reads with MiXCR, one entry per CDR3 protein. Among fewer than 450,000 distinct CDR3 sequences listed, about 21% were seen once. Sequencing was carried out using PBMCs or a T cell subset sorted from them (not recorded which). The receptors were sampled from an adult woman who had mild COVID-19 (a few samples of this study predate the infection). Cell type and time point are not known.

This clonotype has just a few counts. The chain carries TRBV5-1 and TRBJ2-5, with a weak D call TRBD1 (6 bases). CDR1 is SGHRS, CDR2 YFSETQ, per germline. There are 14 residues in the CDR3. Trimming shortened V by 1 base and J by 3 bases, and 10 bases separated the two germline ends. CDR3 protein: CASSLLTGKETQYF. The CDR3 DNA reads TGCGCCAGCAGCTTGCTAACAGGGAAAGAGACCCAGTACTTC.

This rearrangement joins TRBV7-6 to TRBJ2-7; D is uncertain. V lost 1 base to trimming and J lost 4 bases, with 17 bases between them. This CDR3 has 16 residues. Germline values: CDR1 SGHVS, CDR2 FNYEAQ. DNA for the CDR3: TGTGCCAGCAGCTTAGAGACGGACGGTTTGGCTTACGAGCAGTACTTC. Its protein product is CASSLETDGLAYEQYF.

The rearrangement uses TRBV7-9 and TRBJ2-1, with TRBD2 matching over 8 bases. The V and J ends lost 9 bases and 5 bases, in that order; junction bases with no gene match: 3. The CDR3 consists of 12 residues. Germline V gives CDR1 SEHNR, CDR2 FQNEAQ (reference sequence). In DNA form, the CDR3 reads TGTGCCAGTCAACTAGCGGACAATGAGCAGTTCTTC. Protein product: CASQLADNEQFF.

This chain joins TRBV5-1 and TRBJ2-2, with 7 nucleotides matching TRBD1. The CDR3 runs to 15 residues. J lost 4 bases, V lost 4 bases, and 7 bases had no gene match. Germline V gene sequence: CDR1 SGHRS, CDR2 YFSETQ. The CDR3 here is CASSPSPGGTGELFF. In nucleotides, the CDR3 is TGCGCCAGCAGCCCCTCCCCAGGGGGCACCGGGGAGCTGTTTTTT.

The sample holds a few counts of this clonotype. The chain combines TRBV7-8 with TRBJ2-5; a possible D gene is TRBD1 (6 bases). Germline assignment: CDR1 SGHVS and CDR2 FQNEAQ. This CDR3 is built from 18 residues. The V end was cut by 5 bases, the J end by 1 base, with 23 bases between. CDR3 loop: CASSVNFVIGQSQETQYF. The CDR3 DNA follows: TGTGCCAGCAGCGTCAACTTCGTCATTGGACAGTCCCAAGAGACCCAGTACTTC.

This clonotype has only a few counts. V is TRBV7-2 and J is TRBJ2-7; the D is unclear. This CDR3 spans 13 amino acids. Looked up from germline, CDR1 is SGHTA and CDR2 is FQGNSA. The V end was cut by 3 bases, the J end by 2 bases, with 8 bases between. CDR3 sequence: CASSFDGAYEQYF. The CDR3 bases are TGTGCCAGCAGCTTCGATGGGGCCTACGAGCAGTACTTC.

The chain combines TRBV5-1 with TRBJ2-2; D not resolved. In germline, CDR1 is SGHRS, CDR2 YFSETQ. The CDR3 runs 13 residues. The germline V and J ends were trimmed by 4 bases and 5 bases, with 9 bases remaining between them. In nucleotides, the CDR3 is TGCGCCAGCAGCCCGCACAAGACCGGGGAGCTGTTTTTT. The encoded protein is CASSPHKTGELFF.

The chain employs TRBV5-1 and TRBJ2-5; 11 bases are shared with TRBD2. The CDR3 has 17 residues. Trimming at V came to 1 base and at J to 1 base, leaving 6 bases not matched to a gene. CDR1 and CDR2 (germline): SGHRS, YFSETQ. The CDR3, as DNA: TGCGCCAGCAGCTTGCCGGCTAGCGGGGGGTTCCAAGAGACCCAGTACTTC. Its translation: CASSLPASGGFQETQYF.

The chain couples TRBV12-3 or TRBV12-4 to TRBJ2-7; D gene uncertain. Trimming stripped 6 bases from V and 2 bases from J, with 14 bases between. This CDR3 spans 14 amino acids. CDR3 sequence reads: CASRSGQFTYEQYF. Here the CDR3 DNA reads TGTGCCAGCAGATCCGGCCAGTTCACCTACGAGCAGTACTTC.

The rearrangement uses TRBV7-2 and TRBJ2-5, with TRBD2 matching 9 bases. The V and J ends lost 1 base and 9 bases, in that order; junction bases with no gene match: 9. Per germline, CDR1 SGHTA and CDR2 FQGNSA. This CDR3 comprises 15 residues. The CDR3 spells CASSLEASAGGAQYF. The CDR3, as DNA: TGTGCCAGCAGCTTAGAGGCCTCAGCGGGAGGAGCCCAGTACTTC. The whole variable domain, remainder taken from reference TRBV7-2 and TRBJ2-5, is GAGVSQSPSNKVTEKGKDVELRCDPISGHTALYWYRQSLGQGLEFLIYFQGNSAPDKSGLPSDRFSAERTGGSVSTLTIQRTQQEDSAVYLCASSLEASAGGAQYFGPGTRLLVL.

This chain uses TRBV20-1 with TRBJ2-7; D remains ambiguous. The V end lost 1 base, the J end lost 0 bases, and 28 bases lay between the germline ends. This CDR3 has 20 residues. Germline-derived CDR1 and CDR2 are DFQATT and SNEGSKA (reference sequence). The DNA of the CDR3 is TGCAGTGCTAGAGGCAAGAAGAACCCCGCGACTCCTACTACCTCCTACGAGCAGTACTTC. Protein product: CSARGKKNPATPTTSYEQYF.

This clonotype was observed a handful of times. This chain joins TRBV28 and TRBJ2-7; D is unresolved. CDR1 and CDR2 (germline): MDHEN, SYDVKM. Trimming removed 2 bases from V and 3 bases from J, with 8 bases in between. This CDR3 comprises 13 residues. DNA for the CDR3: TGTGCCAGCAGTTTAGGCTTCCTCTACGAGCAGTACTTC. Translation gives CASSLGFLYEQYF.

The V call is TRBV12-3 or TRBV12-4, the J call TRBJ2-2; D uncertain. The CDR3 consists of 11 residues. Trimming took off 6 bases at V and 8 bases at J, with 7 bases between the two ends. Here the CDR3 DNA reads TGTGCCAGCAGCCCCTCAGGGGAGCTGTTTTTT. Translated, it gives CASSPSGELFF.

This clonotype turned up a few times. The V gene is TRBV20-1, the J gene TRBJ1-5, with 10 bases matching TRBD1. The CDR3 runs 17 residues. J was trimmed by 2 bases and V by 6 bases; bases with no gene match: 13. The germline V gene encodes CDR1 DFQATT and CDR2 SNEGSKA (reference sequence). The DNA for the CDR3 is TGCAGTGCCCCATCGACAGGGGGCGTTCAGGGCAATCAGCCCCAGCATTTT. Protein product: CSAPSTGGVQGNQPQHF.

This clonotype was seen only a few times. The chain uses TRBV5-6 and TRBJ2-1, with TRBD1 identical over 8 bases. The CDR3 length is 11 residues. CDR1 and CDR2 (germline): SGHDT, YYEEEE. V was clipped by 4 bases and J by 12 bases; unmatched bases: 3. CDR3 nucleotide sequence: TGTGCCAGCAGCCTAGACAGGGGGCAGTTCTTC. Translation gives CASSLDRGQFF.

The V call is TRBV3-1, the J call TRBJ1-2; weak D call: TRBD1 (5 bases). CDR1 is LGHDT, CDR2 YNNKEL, per germline (reference sequence). The CDR3 spans 14 residues. The V end was cut by 1 base, the J end by 6 bases, with 12 bases between. The CDR3 protein is CASSQADREHGYTF. In nucleotides, the CDR3 is TGTGCCAGCAGCCAAGCAGACAGAGAGCATGGCTACACCTTC.

The table lists this clonotype with a few counts. A read error may produce the germline difference seen at one junction end. The rearrangement links TRBV7-7 to TRBJ2-4, with unresolved D. The CDR3 has 16 residues. Germline-derived CDR1 and CDR2 are SSHAT and FNYEAQ (reference sequence). CDR3 sequence: CASSENLGHYKNIQYF. CDR3 nucleotide sequence: TGTGCTAGCAGCGAGAACTTAGGGCACTACAAAAACATTCAGTACTTC. The full variable domain, with the rest looked up from reference TRBV7-7 and TRBJ2-4, is GAGVSQSPRYKVTKRGQDVTLRCDPISSHATLYWYQQALGQGPEFLTYFNYEAQPDKSGLPSDRFSAERPEGSISTLTIQRTEQRDSAMYRCASSENLGHYKNIQYFGAGTRLSVL.